This TCR beta chain appears in the sequencing data of a study of early T cells in non-severe SARS-CoV-2 infection. Across the whole study: Chains were not paired, and sequencing was done on bulk RNA from unsorted whole blood.

There are a few counts of this clonotype. Antigen specificity is unknown. Unique molecular identifier tags were affixed to discrete cDNA molecules. TCRdb reanalysed the 5' RACE reads using MiXCR and keeps one entry per CDR3 protein. This table holds 70,000 to 90,000 distinct CDR3 sequences, 10% to 15% found once. There are 14 residues in the CDR3. With 6 bases removed from V and 5 bases from J, the gap between germline ends came to 15 bases. Broader study findings: Anti-spike CD8 responses were favored by VDJdb matching, which missed private and CD4 specificities.

The chain is built from TRBV12-3 or TRBV12-4 and TRBJ2-3, with a weak D call TRBD2 (5 bases). This TCR came from an adult who was a healthcare worker with PCR-confirmed SARS-CoV-2 infection or an uninfected control (not recorded which). The sample was whole blood. The CDR3 protein is CASSLRAEVDTQYF. CDR3 DNA: TGTGCCAGCAGCCTAAGAGCGGAGGTAGATACGCAGTATTTT.